Each of the 9 T cell receptor beta chains below was sequenced from the same sample in a study of shared clonotypes between healthy human individuals. Method: immunoSEQ multiplex PCR; TCRdb's copy keeps in-frame clones and lacks some. The sample shows 2,500,000 or so clones, less than 95% of them seen only once. Input material: naive CD4+ T cells from PBMCs. The subset: CD45RA+ positively selected. These receptors all come from a man between 18 and 35 years old in good health. Some clones in this sample may be carry-over from other donors' samples.

The chain employs TRBV5-1 and TRBJ2-2, with D possibly being TRBD1 or TRBD2 (5 bases each). Germline lookup yields CDR1 SGHRS and CDR2 YFSETQ. V lost 0 bases and J 1 base, leaving 10 bases between the germline ends. This CDR3 region has 16 residues. The CDR3: CASSLVVGVNTGELFF. The CDR3 DNA reads TGCGCCAGCAGCTTGGTGGTGGGGGTGAACACCGGGGAGCTGTTTTTT.

V usage is TRBV28 and J usage is TRBJ2-4, with 7 bases fitting TRBD1. Germline trimming cut 3 bases from V and 0 bases from J; bases unmatched to any gene: 11. CDR3 length: 18 residues. Germline CDR1 and CDR2: MDHEN and SYDVKM. The CDR3 protein is CASSFDRAGGIAKNIQYF. The CDR3 DNA sequence: TGTGCCAGCAGTTTCGACAGGGCTGGGGGTATAGCCAAAAACATTCAGTACTTC.

V gene TRBV4-1 combines with J gene TRBJ2-1; 10 bases align to TRBD2. CDR1 and CDR2 from the germline V gene are MGHRA and YSYEKL. This CDR3 is 16 amino acids long. Losses at the gene ends were 0 bases for V and 9 bases for J; bases not matched to a gene: 8. CDR3 DNA sequence: TGCGCCAGCAGCCAAGAGGCTAGCGGGAGTCTGGGTGAGCAGTTCTTC. This encodes CASSQEASGSLGEQFF.

Of note for this clone: Other DNA sequences of this sample code for an identical CDR3. CDR3 nucleotides: TGTGCCAGCTCTCCCCCGGGACGCTCTGAAGCTTTCTTT. Translation gives CASSPPGRSEAFF. V gene TRBV18 combines with J gene TRBJ1-1; D might be TRBD1 (5 bases). The CDR3 extends over 13 amino acids. Germline V CDR1 and CDR2: KGHSH, LQKENI. The V end was cut by 6 bases, the J end by 6 bases, with 14 bases between. The full variable domain, completed using reference TRBV18 and TRBJ1-1, is NAGVMQNPRHLVRRRGQEARLRCSPMKGHSHVYWYRQLPEEGLKFMVYLQKENIIDESGMPKERFSAEFPKEGPSILRIQQVVRGDSAAYFCASSPPGRSEAFFGQGTRLTVV.

The genes are TRBV7-2 and TRBJ2-3; no clear D. Trimming cost V 5 bases and J 6 bases, with 18 bases left between them. The germline V gene encodes CDR1 SGHTA and CDR2 FQGNSA. The CDR3 loop spans 15 amino acids. The CDR3 sequence is CASSPRTFPPDTQYF. In DNA, the CDR3 is TGTGCCAGCAGCCCACGGACCTTCCCCCCCGATACGCAGTATTTT.

This rearrangement joins TRBV6-5 to TRBJ1-1; 7 nucleotides agree with TRBD1. Germline CDR1 and CDR2: MNHEY and SVGAGI. The CDR3 is made up of 14 amino acids. Losses at the gene ends were 7 bases for V and 6 bases for J; bases not matched to a gene: 11. CDR3 sequence reads: CASNEGAEFSEAFF. The DNA of the CDR3 is TGTGCCAGCAACGAGGGGGCTGAATTCTCTGAAGCTTTCTTT.

Of note for this clone: The same CDR3 arises from other DNA sequences in this sample as well. The chain combines TRBV5-1 with TRBJ1-5; D uncertain. Trimming left V 0 bases short and J 0 bases short, with 7 bases between. CDR1 is SGHRS and CDR2 is YFSETQ in the germline V gene. CDR3 length: 15 residues. CDR3 nucleotides: TGCGCCAGCAGCTTGGCAGGTTATAGCAATCAGCCCCAGCATTTT. Translating gives CASSLAGYSNQPQHF.

V usage is TRBV5-1 and J usage is TRBJ1-2; D call uncertain. CDR1 is SGHRS and CDR2 is YFSETQ in the germline V gene. This CDR3 comprises 14 residues. V lost 4 bases and J 4 bases, leaving 14 bases between the germline ends. The CDR3 spells CASSLQVEGYGYTF. CDR3 nucleotides: TGCGCCAGCAGCCTCCAGGTGGAGGGCTATGGCTACACCTTC. The full variable domain, its missing parts supplied by reference TRBV5-1 and TRBJ1-2, is KAGVTQTPRYLIKTRGQQVTLSCSPISGHRSVSWYQQTPGQGLQFLFEYFSETQRNKGNFPGRFSGRQFSNSRSEMNVSTLELGDSALYLCASSLQVEGYGYTFGSGTRLTVV.

The chain uses TRBV27 and TRBJ2-3, with 16 bases matching TRBD2. This CDR3 spans 18 amino acids. J lost 8 bases, V lost 3 bases, and 11 bases had no gene match. CDR1 and CDR2 from the germline V gene are MNHEY and SMNVEV (reference sequence). This chain's CDR3 is CASSLGLAGGSKFGTQYF. The CDR3 nucleotides are TGTGCCAGCAGTTTGGGACTAGCGGGAGGGTCGAAGTTCGGTACGCAGTATTTT.